Below are 24 T cell receptor beta chains sequenced from a single sample in a study of prognosis after radiotherapy for stage I lung cancer (dated by TCRdb to the early 2020s). TCRdb shows the sequencer as Illumina HiSeq 3000. Two rounds of multiplex PCR on genomic DNA were used to amplify the TCR beta CDR3 region. In the first PCR round, primers specific to each TRBV and TRBJ gene were used, and the primer sequences were filed in Chinese patent CN105087789A. In-frame beta chains were kept once TCRdb had trimmed the public reads at Q25 with fastp and called clones with MiXCR. All rows with the same CDR3 protein become a single entry with the most common DNA and genes. The sample table shows 45,000 to 60,000 distinct CDR3 sequences, and 30% to 40% are seen once. Roughly 10% of the sample comes from the top ten. This material consisted of PBMCs, taken before or after stereotactic body radiation therapy (not recorded which). The receptor set was obtained from a donor older than 45 with non-small cell lung cancer.

With regard to this clonotype: A much bigger clone sits one base away, suggesting this may be a read error. The rearrangement uses TRBV5-4 and TRBJ2-7; D not resolved. The CDR3 totals 15 residues. V gave up 4 bases and J gave up 0 bases, with 14 bases separating them. The V gene's germline CDR1 is SGHNT and CDR2 YYREEE (reference sequence). CDR3 sequence reads: CASSPVGPSSYEQYF. In DNA, the CDR3 is TGTGCCAGCAGCCCAGTCGGGCCAAGCTCCTACGAGCAGTACTTC.

This clonotype was counted at least ten times. The rearrangement uses TRBV5-1 and TRBJ2-7; D possibly matches TRBD1 or TRBD2 (5 bases each). With 4 bases removed from V and 3 bases from J, the gap between germline ends came to 11 bases. This CDR3 region has 13 residues. From germline, CDR1 is SGHRS and CDR2 YFSETQ. CDR3 in amino acids: CASSNGDRYEQYF. In DNA form, the CDR3 reads TGCGCCAGCAGCAACGGGGACCGCTACGAGCAGTACTTC. The full variable domain, in which reference TRBV5-1 and TRBJ2-7 provide the parts outside the CDR3, is KAGVTQTPRYLIKTRGQQVTLSCSPISGHRSVSWYQQTPGQGLQFLFEYFSETQRNKGNFPGRFSGRQFSNSRSEMNVSTLELGDSALYLCASSNGDRYEQYFGPGTRLTVT.

J is TRBJ2-7 and V is TRBV9, with TRBD1 as a possible D gene (5 bases). Germline V gives CDR1 SGDLS, CDR2 YYNGEE. This CDR3 contains 15 residues. DNA of the CDR3: TGTGAAGGCAGTGTAGACAGTCACACTCCGAGTGAGCAGTACTTC. Its translation is CEGSVDSHTPSEQYF.

This clonotype was picked up many times. The chain carries TRBV18 and TRBJ1-2, with D maybe TRBD1 (6 bases). Trimming pared 3 bases from V and 3 bases from J, leaving 14 bases between. Germline CDR1 is KGHSH and CDR2 is LQKENI. The CDR3 consists of 15 residues. The CDR3 here is CASSPVQGLDYGYTF. CDR3 nucleotides: TGTGCCAGCTCACCCGTCCAGGGGCTGGACTATGGCTACACCTTC.

This clonotype is labeled medium-sized. V gene TRBV6-1 combines with J gene TRBJ2-7; possible D gene TRBD2, 6 bases. The CDR3 totals 14 residues. Germline CDR1 and CDR2: MNHNS and SASEGT. Trimming took off 7 bases at V and 2 bases at J, with 15 bases between the two ends. This CDR3 reads CASNLGTGAYEQYF. For the CDR3, the DNA is TGTGCCAGCAATTTAGGGACGGGGGCCTACGAGCAGTACTTC.

This sequence joins TRBV3-1 and TRBJ1-4; tentative D call: TRBD1 (5 bases). Germline V lookup: CDR1 LGHDT, CDR2 YNNKEL (reference sequence). This CDR3 has 24 residues. V lost 1 base to trimming and J lost 2 bases, with 35 bases between them. In nucleotides, the CDR3 is TGTGCCAGCAGCCAAGGGGGCCGGGAATACGAGCAGTACCCCGGGCCGGGGACTAATGAAAAACTGTTTTTT. Amino acid sequence: CASSQGGREYEQYPGPGTNEKLFF.

Notes on this clonotype: A read error is the likely source, as a far larger clone sits one nucleotide away. V usage is TRBV6-9 and J usage is TRBJ2-1; 8 bases fit TRBD2. J was trimmed by 0 bases and V by 1 base; bases with no gene match: 8. This CDR3 contains 18 residues. Germline CDR1 MNHGY, CDR2 SVAAGI. CDR3 amino acids: CASSYYPTREASYNEQFF. Here the CDR3 DNA reads TGTGCCAGCAGTTATTATCCGACGCGGGAGGCCTCCTACAATGAGCAGTTCTTC.

The rearrangement links TRBV28 to TRBJ1-6; unclear D gene. The germline V and J ends were trimmed by 9 bases and 0 bases, with 6 bases remaining between them. In germline, CDR1 is MDHEN, CDR2 SYDVKM. The CDR3 covers 13 residues. The CDR3 region is CASTSSYNSPLHF. CDR3 bases: TGTGCCAGTACGAGCTCCTATAATTCACCCCTCCACTTT. Variable domain in full (rest from reference TRBV28 and TRBJ1-6): DVKVTQSSRYLVKRTGEKVFLECVQDMDHENMFWYRQDPGLGLRLIYFSYDVKMKEKGDIPEGYSVSREKKERFSLILESASTNQTSMYLCASTSSYNSPLHFGNGTRLTVT.

This clonotype was picked up many times. The chain couples TRBV15 to TRBJ2-5; TRBD2 aligns across 14 bases. V lost 5 bases and J lost 4; bases outside the gene matches: 6. Germline-derived CDR1 and CDR2 are LNHNV and YYDKDF (reference sequence). CDR3 length: 16 amino acids. CDR3 coding DNA: TGTGCCACCAGCCTGACTAGCGGGAGGGCCGTAGAGACCCAGTACTTC. Residues: CATSLTSGRAVETQYF.

This clonotype was seen repeatedly, ten times or more. Because the CDR3 is missing its conserved closing phenylalanine or tryptophan, this is likely a read error. The limits of the CDR3 on the DNA are not certain, so only TCRdb's listed CDR3 is given. The gene calls are TRBV2 and TRBJ1-2; the table's D call, TRBD1, was not checked against the DNA. Germline-derived CDR1 and CDR2 are SNHLY and FYNNEI. The CDR3 spans 13 residues, counting both ends. CDR3 region: CASSELGTTGITS.

This clonotype occurred many times. The chain is built from TRBV6-1 and TRBJ2-7; D ambiguous. The CDR3 covers 13 residues. Germline-derived CDR1 and CDR2 are MNHNS and SASEGT. The V and J ends lost 7 bases and 3 bases respectively, with 13 bases between them. The CDR3 bases are TGTGCCAGCACTAAGGATCCTTTCTACGAGCAGTACTTC. Its protein product is CASTKDPFYEQYF.

The rearrangement joins TRBV6-1 to TRBJ1-2; TRBD1 matches at 7 bases. The CDR3 consists of 15 residues. CDR1 is MNHNS and CDR2 is SASEGT in the germline V gene. J lost 10 bases, V lost 5 bases, and 16 bases had no gene match. The CDR3 DNA reads TGTGCCAGCAGTCCCGAGACAGGGTCGGGCAATGTCTACACCTTC. Translated, it gives CASSPETGSGNVYTF.

The genes are TRBV20-1 and TRBJ1-5; no firm D call. The V gene's germline CDR1 is DFQATT and CDR2 SNEGSKA (reference sequence). This CDR3 comprises 14 residues. V gave up 3 bases and J gave up 10 bases, with 19 bases separating them. The CDR3 bases are TGCAGTGCTAGTTATTCCTGGGTAGCCTCTCCCCAGCATTTT. This gives the protein CSASYSWVASPQHF.

This clonotype was counted many times. The genes are TRBV7-2 and TRBJ2-2, with D unresolved. Trimming removed 0 bases at V and 0 bases at J, with 2 bases between. The CDR3 runs to 14 residues. CDR1 and CDR2 from the germline V gene are SGHTA and FQGNSA. The CDR3 coding sequence is TGTGCCAGCAGCTTAGCACCGAACACCGGGGAGCTGTTTTTT. This codes for CASSLAPNTGELFF.

This clonotype was seen repeatedly, ten times or more. CDR3 sequence reads: CASSPGGGRYEQYF. CDR3 DNA sequence: TGTGCCAGTAGTCCCGGGGGGGGTCGGTACGAGCAGTACTTC. J is TRBJ2-7 and V is TRBV19; the match to TRBD2 covers 8 bases. Unmatched junction bases numbered 7, after V lost 5 bases and J lost 4 bases. The CDR3 contains 14 residues. CDR1 is LNHDA, CDR2 SQIVND, per germline (reference sequence).

Remarks on this clonotype: This likely traces to a read error, being one base from a far larger clone. The gene calls are TRBV6-4 and TRBJ2-1, with TRBD2 matching 9 bases. CDR3 length equals 20 residues. The J segment lost 0 bases and the V segment lost 5 bases, leaving 17 bases of the junction unmatched. Germline CDR1 and CDR2: MRHNA and SNTAGT. CDR3 loop: CASSTAGGRVGGSSYNEQFF. The CDR3 region has the DNA TGTGCCAGCAGTACGGCGGGAGGGCGTGTAGGGGGGAGCTCCTACAATGAGCAGTTCTTC.

This clonotype was picked up many times. The chain couples TRBV18 to TRBJ1-3; the D is unclear. There are 15 residues in the CDR3. In germline, CDR1 is KGHSH, CDR2 LQKENI. Between the trimmed V and J ends, which lost 1 base and 1 base, there was a span of 8 bases. Here the CDR3 DNA reads TGTGCCAGCTCACCACGCCAGTATTCTGGAAACACCATATATTTT. The encoded protein is CASSPRQYSGNTIYF.

The sample holds many counts of this clonotype. The chain uses TRBV20-1 and TRBJ1-1; D uncertain. Germline V gene lookup returns CDR1 DFQATT and CDR2 SNEGSKA (reference sequence). The ends were cut back, 2 bases at V and 6 bases at J, with 13 bases in the middle. The CDR3 extends over 13 amino acids. The CDR3 protein is CSARKGISAEAFF. Here the CDR3 DNA reads TGCAGTGCTAGAAAAGGGATTAGCGCTGAAGCTTTCTTT.

This clonotype has just one count. This may stem from a read error, because a much larger clone lies one nucleotide away. This chain links TRBV14 with TRBJ1-4, with D possibly being TRBD1 (6 bases). The CDR3 has 15 residues. CDR1 and CDR2 from the germline V gene are SGHDN and FVKESK. Deletions cut 4 bases from V and 12 bases from J, with 21 bases between. CDR3 protein: CASSPEVPSGGELFF. The CDR3 DNA is TGTGCCAGCAGCCCAGAGGTGCCGTCCGGGGGCGAACTGTTTTTT.

A note on this clonotype: A much larger clone differs by one base, so this may be a read error. The J gene is TRBJ1-1, the V gene TRBV6-1; TRBD1 matches at 9 bases. Germline assignment: CDR1 MNHNS and CDR2 SASEGT. The CDR3 sequence is 12 residues long. The V segment lost 9 bases and the J segment 8 bases; nucleotides outside the gene matches: 7. The chain's CDR3 is CARRDRAEEAFF. CDR3 sequence (DNA): TGTGCCAGACGGGACAGGGCGGAAGAAGCTTTCTTT.

With regard to this clonotype: This CDR3 fails to terminate in the conserved phenylalanine or tryptophan, so it likely reflects a read error. The V gene is TRBV11-1, the J gene TRBJ2-5; a weak D match, TRBD1 (6 bases). The CDR3 covers 16 residues. Germline V CDR1 and CDR2: SGHAT, FQDESV (reference sequence). In nucleotides, the CDR3 is TGTGCAAGCGCATCATCCGGGACAACCAGAGTAAAGACCCAGTACCTC. Its translation: CASASSGTTRVKTQYL.

For this clonotype: Since a much larger clone is just one base distant, this may be a read error. The chain's CDR3 is CSATPGQGPLVYEQYF. The CDR3 nucleotides are TGCAGTGCTACCCCGGGACAGGGGCCCTTGGTCTACGAGCAGTACTTC. This rearrangement joins TRBV20-1 to TRBJ2-7; TRBD1 aligns across 10 bases. In germline, CDR1 is DFQATT, CDR2 SNEGSKA (reference sequence). This CDR3 is 16 amino acids long. After removal of 4 bases from V and 3 bases from J, the junction contained 12 bases not matched to a gene.

A note on this clonotype: This may stem from a read error, because a much larger clone lies one nucleotide away. This sequence joins TRBV6-2 or TRBV6-3 and TRBJ2-7; no clear D. The germline gives CDR1 MNHEY, CDR2 SVGEGT. The V end lost 0 bases, the J end lost 7 bases, and 19 bases lay between the germline ends. This CDR3 is built from 16 residues. As DNA, the CDR3 is TGTGCCAGCAGTTACTCCCGACATGAAAATTCTAGGGAGCAGTACTTC. The encoded protein is CASSYSRHENSREQYF.

This clonotype was recorded many times. The chain couples TRBV30 to TRBJ2-5; D remains unclear. The CDR3 has 12 residues. Trimming left V 3 bases short and J 13 bases short, with 18 bases between. Germline V gene sequence: CDR1 GTSNPN, CDR2 SVGIG (reference sequence). The CDR3 coding sequence is TGTGCCTGGAGCGTTTTACTCGTTAGCCCGTACTTC. It is translated as CAWSVLLVSPYF.